Listed below are T cell receptor beta chains from one sample, sequenced in a study of blood T cell repertoires in COVID-19. Measured with immunoSEQ multiplex PCR; TCRdb has only the in-frame clones, and not every one. The sample has 55,000 or so clones; about four fifths are singletons. Sequences were obtained from peripheral blood. Receptors were obtained from a human donor in a cohort sampled during active or convalescent COVID-19. The CDR3 runs from the conserved cysteine through the conserved F or W. D genes are given only for firm matches. Expanded clones are given a class, and other clones once, few, many or no size at all.

D	V	J	size	DNA	CDR3
TRBD1	TRBV30	TRBJ2-7	-	TGTGCCTGGACAAGGGGGCCCTACGAGCAGTACTTC	CAWTRGPYEQYF
-	TRBV27	TRBJ2-7	-	TGTGCCACCGGCCTGGGAGGGCAGTACTTC	CATGLGGQYF
-	TRBV4-1	TRBJ2-1	-	TGCGCCAGCAGCCTACAGGGGGGGGATTTTGGCAATGAGCAGTTCTTC	CASSLQGGDFGNEQFF
TRBD2	TRBV3-1/TRBV3-2	TRBJ2-3	-	TGTGCCAGCAGCGAAGCCGGGACTAGCGGGGTCACAGATACGCAGTATTTT	CASSEAGTSGVTDTQYF
-	TRBV10-1	TRBJ1-2	-	TGCGCCAGCAGGGGGCATAGCGGCTACACCTTC	CASRGHSGYTF
TRBD2	TRBV11-2	TRBJ2-2	-	TGTGCCAGCAGCTTAGTGACTAGCGGGGGGGAGCTGTTTTTT	CASSLVTSGGELFF
-	TRBV11-2	TRBJ1-1	once	TGTGCCAGCAGCCCGGTGACAGGAAACACTGAAGCTTTCTTT	CASSPVTGNTEAFF
-	TRBV20-1	TRBJ1-4	-	TGCAGTGCTAGTGGCAGGGATGAAAAACTGTTTTTT	CSASGRDEKLFF
TRBD1	TRBV7-8	TRBJ1-5	-	TGTGCCAGCAGCCCGACAGGGGGCGGCGAGCCCCAGCATTTT	CASSPTGGGEPQHF
-	TRBV4-1	TRBJ1-6	-	TGCGCCAGCAGCCAAGACTTCGCGGTGAGGAATTCACCCCTCCACTTT	CASSQDFAVRNSPLHF
-	TRBV21-1	TRBJ1-4	-	TGTGCCAGCAGCAAAAAAAAAGAAATAACCCCCGGGACAGGGATTGAAAAACTGTTTTTT	CASSKKKEITPGTGIEKLFF
-	TRBV5-3	TRBJ1-5	few	TGTGCCAGAAGCCTAGATGGTGGCCAGCCCCAGCATTTT	CARSLDGGQPQHF
TRBD1	TRBV6-5	TRBJ2-1	-	TGTGCCAGCAGTCTGACAGGGGGCAATGAGCAGTTCTTC	CASSLTGGNEQFF
-	TRBV15	TRBJ2-5	-	TGTGCCACCAGCAGAGGGAACGGGGAGTACCAAGAGACCCAGTACTTC	CATSRGNGEYQETQYF
-	TRBV29-1	TRBJ2-7	few	TGCAGCGTACAGGGAAACGAGCAGTACTTC	CSVQGNEQYF
TRBD1	TRBV5-1	TRBJ2-4	-	TGCGCCAGCAGCCCTTTTACAGGGGTAAACATTCAGTACTTC	CASSPFTGVNIQYF
TRBD1	TRBV2	TRBJ2-3	-	TGTGCCAGCAGCCGCCGGACAGGGGCAGATACGCAGTATTTT	CASSRRTGADTQYF
-	TRBV21-1	TRBJ2-7	-	TGTGCCAGCCCCCATCGAGGGACAGGGCATTACGAGCAGTACTTC	CASPHRGTGHYEQYF
-	TRBV7-6	TRBJ1-4	-	TGTGCCAGCAGCGGCGGGGCCGCCGAAAAACTGTTTTTT	CASSGGAAEKLFF
-	TRBV3-1/TRBV3-2	TRBJ1-2	-	TGTGCCAGCAGCCTGGGCAGGATGGGCGTTGACTATGGCTACACCTTC	CASSLGRMGVDYGYTF